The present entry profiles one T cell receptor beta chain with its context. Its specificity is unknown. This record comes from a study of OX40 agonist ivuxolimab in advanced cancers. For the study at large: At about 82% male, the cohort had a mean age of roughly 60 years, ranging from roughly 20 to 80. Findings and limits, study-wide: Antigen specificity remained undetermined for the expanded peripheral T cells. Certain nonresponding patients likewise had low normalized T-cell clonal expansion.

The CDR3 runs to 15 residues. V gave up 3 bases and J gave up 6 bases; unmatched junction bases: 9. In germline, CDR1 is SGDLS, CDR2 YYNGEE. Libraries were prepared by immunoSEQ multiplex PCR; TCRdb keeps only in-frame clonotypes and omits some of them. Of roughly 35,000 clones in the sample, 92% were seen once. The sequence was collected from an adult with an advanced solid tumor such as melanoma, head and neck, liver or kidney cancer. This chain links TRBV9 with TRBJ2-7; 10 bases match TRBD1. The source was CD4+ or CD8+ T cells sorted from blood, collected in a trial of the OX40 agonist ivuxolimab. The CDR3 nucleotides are TGTGCCAGCAGCGAGGAGACGGGACAGGGGTCCGAGCAGTACTTC. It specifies CASSEETGQGSEQYF. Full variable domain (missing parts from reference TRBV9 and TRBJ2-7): DSGVTQTPKHLITATGQRVTLRCSPRSGDLSVYWYQQSLDQGLQFLIQYYNGEERAKGNILERFSAQQFPDLHSELNLSSLELGDSALYFCASSEETGQGSEQYFGPGTRLTVT.